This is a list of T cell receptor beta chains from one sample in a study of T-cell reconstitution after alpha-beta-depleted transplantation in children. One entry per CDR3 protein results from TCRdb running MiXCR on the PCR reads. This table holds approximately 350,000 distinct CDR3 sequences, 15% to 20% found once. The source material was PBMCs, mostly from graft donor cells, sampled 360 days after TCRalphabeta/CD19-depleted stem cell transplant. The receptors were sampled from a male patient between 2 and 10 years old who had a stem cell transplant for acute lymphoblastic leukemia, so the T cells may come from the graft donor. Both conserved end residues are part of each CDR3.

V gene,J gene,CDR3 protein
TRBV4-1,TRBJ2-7,CASSQVWTPSYEQYF
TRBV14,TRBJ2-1,CASSQEAYRPYNEQFF
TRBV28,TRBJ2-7,CASSLGGTPPYEQYF
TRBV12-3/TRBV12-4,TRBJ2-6,CASSLGTIVSGANVLTF
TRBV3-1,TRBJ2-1,CASSQGLAGGNNEQFF
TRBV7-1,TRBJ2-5,CASSYADRAVTQYF
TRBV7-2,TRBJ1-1,CASRRGATEAFF
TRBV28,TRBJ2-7,CASSALLQGPYEQYF
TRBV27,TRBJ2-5,CASSMTSGRYETQYF
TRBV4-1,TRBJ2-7,CASSPGQGWDEQYF
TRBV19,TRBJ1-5,CASSIPVGGYSNQPQHF
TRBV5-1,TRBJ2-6,CASSLLQGAGANVLTF
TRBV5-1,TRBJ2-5,CASSLAPTSNTQETQYF
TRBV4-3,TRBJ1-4,CASSLSGGGDEKLFF
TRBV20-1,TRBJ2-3,CSAENADTQYF
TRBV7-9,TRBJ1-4,CASSLHRNEKLFF
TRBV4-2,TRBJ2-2,CASRNRGSGGWAGELFF
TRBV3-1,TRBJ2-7,CVSSLTSGRTTYEQYF
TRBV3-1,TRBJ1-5,CASSQGASNQPQHF
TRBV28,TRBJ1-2,CASTETDGDNYGYTF
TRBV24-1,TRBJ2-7,CATSDQTGTGRYEQYF
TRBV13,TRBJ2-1,CASSPVERDYNEQFF
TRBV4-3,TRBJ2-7,CASSQDREGSLSYEQYF